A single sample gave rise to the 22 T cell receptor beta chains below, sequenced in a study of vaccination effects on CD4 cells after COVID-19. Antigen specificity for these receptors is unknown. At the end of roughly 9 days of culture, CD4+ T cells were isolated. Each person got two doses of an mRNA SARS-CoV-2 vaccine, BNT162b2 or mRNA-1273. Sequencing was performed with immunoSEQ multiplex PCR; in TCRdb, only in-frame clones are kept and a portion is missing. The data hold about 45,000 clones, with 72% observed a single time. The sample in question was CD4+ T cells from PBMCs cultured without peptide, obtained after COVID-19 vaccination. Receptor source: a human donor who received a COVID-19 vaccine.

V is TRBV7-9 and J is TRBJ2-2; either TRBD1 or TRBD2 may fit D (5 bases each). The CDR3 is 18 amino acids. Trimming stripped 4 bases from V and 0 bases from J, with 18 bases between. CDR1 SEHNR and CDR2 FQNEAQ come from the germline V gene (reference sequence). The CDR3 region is CASSSRGGTFANTGELFF. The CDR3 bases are TGTGCCAGCAGCTCTAGGGGTGGGACGTTTGCGAACACCGGGGAGCTGTTTTTT.

The CDR3 DNA reads TGTGCCAGTCGAAGGGTAGGCGGCAATCAGCCCCAGCATTTT. It specifies CASRRVGGNQPQHF. The chain combines TRBV19 with TRBJ1-5; D not certain. CDR3 length equals 14 residues. The V gene lost 8 bases and the J gene lost 2 bases, with 13 bases spanning the gap. The germline CDR1 and CDR2 sequences are LNHDA and SQIVND (reference sequence).

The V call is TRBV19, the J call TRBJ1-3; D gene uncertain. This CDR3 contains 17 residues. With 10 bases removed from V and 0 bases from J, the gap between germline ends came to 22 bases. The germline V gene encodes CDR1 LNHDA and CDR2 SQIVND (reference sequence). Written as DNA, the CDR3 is TGTGCCACCGCTTCACAGATCCTTCGCTTCTCTGGAAACACCATATATTTT. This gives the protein CATASQILRFSGNTIYF.

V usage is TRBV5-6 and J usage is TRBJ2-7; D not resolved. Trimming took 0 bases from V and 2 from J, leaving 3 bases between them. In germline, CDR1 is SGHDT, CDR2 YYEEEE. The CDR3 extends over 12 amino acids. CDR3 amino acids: CASSLATYEQYF. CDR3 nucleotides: TGTGCCAGCAGCTTGGCCACCTACGAGCAGTACTTC. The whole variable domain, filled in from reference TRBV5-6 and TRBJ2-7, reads DAGVTQSPTHLIKTRGQQVTLRCSPKSGHDTVSWYQQALGQGPQFIFQYYEEEERQRGNFPDRFSGHQFPNYSSELNVNALLLGDSALYLCASSLATYEQYFGPGTRLTVT.

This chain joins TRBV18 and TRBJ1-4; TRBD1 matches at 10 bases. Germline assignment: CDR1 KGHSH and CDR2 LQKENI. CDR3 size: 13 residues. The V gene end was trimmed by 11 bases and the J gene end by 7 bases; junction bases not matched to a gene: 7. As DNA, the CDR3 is TGTGCCGCAGGACGGGACAGGGGTGAAAAACTGTTTTTT. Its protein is CAAGRDRGEKLFF.

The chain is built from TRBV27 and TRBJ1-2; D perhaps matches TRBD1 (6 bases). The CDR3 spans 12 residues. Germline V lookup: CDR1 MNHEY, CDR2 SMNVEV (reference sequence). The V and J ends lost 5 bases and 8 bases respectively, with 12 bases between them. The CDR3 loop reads CASSPTGYGYTF. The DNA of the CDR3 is TGTGCCAGCAGTCCAACAGGGTACGGCTACACCTTC.

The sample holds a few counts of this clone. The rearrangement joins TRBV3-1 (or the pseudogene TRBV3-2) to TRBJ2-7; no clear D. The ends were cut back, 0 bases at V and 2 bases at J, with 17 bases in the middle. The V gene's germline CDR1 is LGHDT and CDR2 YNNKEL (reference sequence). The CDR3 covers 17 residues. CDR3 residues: CASSQDLSNTDPYEQYF. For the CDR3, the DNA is TGTGCCAGCAGCCAAGATTTGAGCAACACGGATCCCTACGAGCAGTACTTC.

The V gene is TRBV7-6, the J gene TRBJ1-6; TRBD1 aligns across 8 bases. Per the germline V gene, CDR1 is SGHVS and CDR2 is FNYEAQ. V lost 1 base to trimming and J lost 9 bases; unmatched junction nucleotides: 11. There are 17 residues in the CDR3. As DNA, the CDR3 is TGTGCCAGCAGCTTAGAGTTTAAGGACAGGGAGGGTTCACCCCTCCACTTT. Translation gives CASSLEFKDREGSPLHF.

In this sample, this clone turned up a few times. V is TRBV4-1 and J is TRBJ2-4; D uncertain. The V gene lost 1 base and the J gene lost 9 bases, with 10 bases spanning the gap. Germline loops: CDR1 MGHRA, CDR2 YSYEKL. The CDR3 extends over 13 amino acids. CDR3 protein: CASSQVEGPIQYF. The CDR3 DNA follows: TGCGCCAGCAGCCAAGTCGAAGGTCCCATTCAGTACTTC.

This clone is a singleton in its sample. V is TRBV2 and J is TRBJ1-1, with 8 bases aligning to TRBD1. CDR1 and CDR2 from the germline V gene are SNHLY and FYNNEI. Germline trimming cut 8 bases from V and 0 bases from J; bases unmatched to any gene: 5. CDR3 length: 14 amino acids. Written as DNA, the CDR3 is TGTGCCAGCCGGTGGGACAGGATGAACACTGAAGCTTTCTTT. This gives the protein CASRWDRMNTEAFF.

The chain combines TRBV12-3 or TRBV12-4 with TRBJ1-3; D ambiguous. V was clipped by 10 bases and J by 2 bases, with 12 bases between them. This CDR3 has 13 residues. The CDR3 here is CATSINTGNTIYF. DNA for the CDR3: TGTGCCACCTCCATAAATACTGGAAACACCATATATTTT.

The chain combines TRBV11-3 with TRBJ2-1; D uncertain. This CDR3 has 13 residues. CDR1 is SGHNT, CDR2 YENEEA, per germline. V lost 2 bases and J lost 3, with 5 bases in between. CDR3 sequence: CASSLQDYNEQFF. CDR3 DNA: TGTGCCAGCAGCTTACAGGACTACAATGAGCAGTTCTTC.

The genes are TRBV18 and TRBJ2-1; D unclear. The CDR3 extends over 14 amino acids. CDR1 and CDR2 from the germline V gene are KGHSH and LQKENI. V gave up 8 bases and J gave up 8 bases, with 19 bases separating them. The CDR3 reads CASEPDPTPDEQFF. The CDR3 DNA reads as TGTGCCAGCGAACCTGACCCGACGCCAGATGAGCAGTTCTTC.

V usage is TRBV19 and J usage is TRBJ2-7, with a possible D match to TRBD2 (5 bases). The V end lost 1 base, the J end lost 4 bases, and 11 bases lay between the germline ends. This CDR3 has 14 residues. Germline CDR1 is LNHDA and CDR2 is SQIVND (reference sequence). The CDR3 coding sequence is TGTGCCAGTAGTATAGCAGCTGGCGGGTACGAGCAGTACTTC. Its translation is CASSIAAGGYEQYF.

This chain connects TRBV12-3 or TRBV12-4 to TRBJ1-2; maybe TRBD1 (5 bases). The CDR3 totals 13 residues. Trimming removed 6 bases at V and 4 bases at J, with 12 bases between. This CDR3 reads CASSTDSLYGYTF. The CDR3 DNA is TGTGCCAGCAGCACCGACAGCCTCTATGGCTACACCTTC.

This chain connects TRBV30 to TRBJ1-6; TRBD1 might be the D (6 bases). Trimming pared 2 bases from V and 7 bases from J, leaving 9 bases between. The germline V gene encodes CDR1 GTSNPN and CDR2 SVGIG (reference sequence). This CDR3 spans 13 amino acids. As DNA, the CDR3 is TGTGCCTGGAGTCAGGGGTGGAATTCACCCCTCCACTTT. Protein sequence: CAWSQGWNSPLHF.

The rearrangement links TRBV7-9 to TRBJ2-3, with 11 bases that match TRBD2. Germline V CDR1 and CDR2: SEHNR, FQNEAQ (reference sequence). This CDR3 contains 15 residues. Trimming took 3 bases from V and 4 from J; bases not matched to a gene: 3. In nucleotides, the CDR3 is TGTGCCAGCAGCTTGACTAGCGGGGTGGCAGATACGCAGTATTTT. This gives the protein CASSLTSGVADTQYF.

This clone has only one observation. The CDR3 here is CASSQEVFQGGYGYTF. CDR3 in DNA: TGTGCCAGCAGCCAAGAGGTATTCCAGGGGGGATATGGCTACACCTTC. The J gene is TRBJ1-2, the V gene TRBV3-1 (or the pseudogene TRBV3-2); 7 nucleotides agree with TRBD1. Germline V gene sequence: CDR1 LGHDT, CDR2 YNNKEL (reference sequence). J lost 5 bases, V lost 0 bases, and 9 bases had no gene match. The CDR3 totals 16 residues.

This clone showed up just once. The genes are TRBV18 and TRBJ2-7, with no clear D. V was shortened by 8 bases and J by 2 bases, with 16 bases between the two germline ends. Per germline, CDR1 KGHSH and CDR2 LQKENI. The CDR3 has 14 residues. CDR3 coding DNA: TGTGCCAGCACTCCTGGGGTTACCGCCTACGAGCAGTACTTC. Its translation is CASTPGVTAYEQYF.

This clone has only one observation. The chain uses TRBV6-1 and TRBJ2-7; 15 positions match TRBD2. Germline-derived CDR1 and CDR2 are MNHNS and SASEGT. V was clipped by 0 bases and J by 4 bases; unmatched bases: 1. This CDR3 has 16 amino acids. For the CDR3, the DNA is TGTGCCAGCAGTGAAGCCGGGACTAGCGGGGGGTACGAGCAGTACTTC. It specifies CASSEAGTSGGYEQYF.

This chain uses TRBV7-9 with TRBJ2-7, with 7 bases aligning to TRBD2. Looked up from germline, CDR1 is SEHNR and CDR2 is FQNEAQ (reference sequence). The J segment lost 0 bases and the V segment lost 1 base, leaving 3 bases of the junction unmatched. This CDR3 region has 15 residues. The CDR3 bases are TGTGCCAGCAGCTTAGAGAGCGGGGTCTCCTACGAGCAGTACTTC. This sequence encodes CASSLESGVSYEQYF.

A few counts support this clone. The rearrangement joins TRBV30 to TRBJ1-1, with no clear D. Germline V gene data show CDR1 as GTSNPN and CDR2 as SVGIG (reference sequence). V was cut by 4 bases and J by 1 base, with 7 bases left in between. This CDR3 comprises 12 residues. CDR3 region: CAWNRGNTEAFF. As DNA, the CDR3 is TGTGCCTGGAATCGGGGGAACACTGAAGCTTTCTTT.